The clone carrying this T cell receptor beta chain was seen just once. The entry originates in a study of blood T cell repertoires in COVID-19. Study as a whole: T cells, B-cell-depleted T cells, or PBMCs provided the cDNA or gDNA that served as material.

Adults between roughly 18 and 100 years of age took part from 24 US areas. Participants' reported clinical history set cohort assignment. Under the authors' procedure: It was from reference gene primer amplification that nucleated cell counts were estimated. Generated by immunoSEQ multiplex PCR, the TCRdb table keeps only in-frame clones and is missing some. That table gives V, J and clone size, and the DNA gave D and trimming. The sample consists of 200,000 to 250,000 clones, approximately 92% of them appearing once. The clonotype comes from a woman aged 18-29 years in a cohort exposed to, infected with or recovered from COVID-19 (not recorded which). Sequences were obtained from PBMCs or T cells enriched from blood (not recorded which).

The CDR3 DNA is TGTGCCAGCAGCTTAGGGGGGGGACAGGGGTCCCTCCAGCAGTACTTC. Translated, it gives CASSLGGGQGSLQQYF. This chain joins TRBV7-6 and TRBJ2-7; 10 bases fit TRBD1. The CDR3 is made up of 16 amino acids. V lost 1 base, J lost 8 bases, and 11 bases stayed unmatched. Germline loops: CDR1 SGHVS, CDR2 FNYEAQ.